This entry describes one TCR beta chain. Trimming stripped 3 bases from V and 5 bases from J, with 9 bases between. The CDR3 has 13 residues. CDR1 and CDR2 from the germline V gene are SGHVS and FQNEAQ. This sample is part of a study of blood T cell repertoires in COVID-19. Study-level information: Acute-phase and convalescent COVID-19 samples originated in the United States, Italy and Spain. Sample material is recorded as cDNA or gDNA derived from T cells, B-cell-depleted T cells, or PBMCs.

Authors' processing steps: Cell counts per sample came from amplifying reference gene primers. Repertoires were generated with immunoSEQ multiplex PCR, while TCRdb's copy carries only in-frame clones and drops some. The V and J calls and the clone size are those of that table, but D and trimming were determined from the DNA. The data contain approximately 94,000 clones, about 90% of them singletons. Source material: peripheral blood. The rearrangement links TRBV7-8 to TRBJ2-3; D remains unclear. The clonotype was recovered from a human donor in a cohort sampled during active COVID-19. This chain's CDR3 is CASSFLRGDTQYF. The DNA for the CDR3 is TGTGCCAGCAGCTTCTTGCGTGGAGATACGCAGTATTTT.